This T cell receptor (beta chain) was retrieved from a study of Ad26.COV2.S vaccination and SARS-CoV-2 variants. Whole-study context: The Ad26.COV2.S arm of the COV1001 trial was where the donor was placed. By the intramuscular route, Ad26.COV2.S was given once, or twice 56 days apart. Broader study findings: Vaccinees displayed broader spike-specific TCR repertoires than placebo recipients. Reported findings describe substantial breadth in spike-specific CD8+ and CD4+ T cell responses following vaccination.

Trimming removed 5 bases at V and 4 bases at J, with 11 bases between. Germline V lookup: CDR1 SEHNR, CDR2 FQNEAQ (reference sequence). The CDR3 contains 13 residues. Note on this clone: What it binds is not known.

Described treatment: over 15 received Ad26.COV2.S at low or high dose, single or two shots; about 5 received placebo; per-sample allocation not given. All samples were drawn on day 63, counting from the first vaccine or placebo injection. The data were produced by immunoSEQ multiplex PCR, yet TCRdb's version contains in-frame clones alone and is incomplete. The sample shows 360,000 or so clones, more than 75% of them seen only once. The sequence derives from a person between 18 and 60 years old who received the Ad26.COV2.S COVID-19 vaccine or a placebo. The sequencing here drew on peripheral blood, taken in a trial of Ad26.COV2.S vaccine versus placebo. This sequence joins TRBV7-9 and TRBJ1-1, with no clear D. The CDR3: CASSPSEVTEAFF. CDR3 DNA: TGTGCCAGCAGCCCGAGTGAGGTCACTGAAGCTTTCTTT.